This T cell receptor beta chain stems from a study of blood T cell repertoires in COVID-19. Profiling relied on immunoSEQ multiplex PCR, and the TCRdb table lists in-frame clones only, not all of them. There are 150,000 to 200,000 clones in the sample; 80% to 85% occur only once, and 3.2% lies in the top ten. Germline assignment: CDR1 MGHRA and CDR2 YSYEKL. The V and J ends lost 0 bases and 2 bases respectively, with 11 bases between them. This CDR3 has 15 residues. The V call is TRBV4-1, the J call TRBJ2-7, with a weak D call TRBD2 (6 bases). This TCR was recovered from a woman younger than 45 who had been exposed to COVID-19. Sequencing input: PBMCs or T cells enriched from blood (not recorded which). CDR3 nucleotide sequence: TGCGCCAGCAGCCAAGATCCCGCGGGGCCCTACGAGCAGTACTTC. Amino acids: CASSQDPAGPYEQYF.